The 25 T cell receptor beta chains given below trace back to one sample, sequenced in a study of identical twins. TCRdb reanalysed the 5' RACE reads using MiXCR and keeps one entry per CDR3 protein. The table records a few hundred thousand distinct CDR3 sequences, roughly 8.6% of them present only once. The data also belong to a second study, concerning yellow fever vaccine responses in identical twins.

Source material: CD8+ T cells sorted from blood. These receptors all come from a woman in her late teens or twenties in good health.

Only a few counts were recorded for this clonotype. This chain's CDR3 is CASSTSGTENAFF. The DNA of the CDR3 is TGTGCCTCCTCAACCTCGGGGACAGAAAACGCTTTCTTT. V gene TRBV12-3 or TRBV12-4 combines with J gene TRBJ1-1; 7 nucleotides line up with TRBD1. The junction had 17 bases not matched to a gene; V was cut back by 11 bases and J by 11 bases. CDR3 length equals 13 residues.

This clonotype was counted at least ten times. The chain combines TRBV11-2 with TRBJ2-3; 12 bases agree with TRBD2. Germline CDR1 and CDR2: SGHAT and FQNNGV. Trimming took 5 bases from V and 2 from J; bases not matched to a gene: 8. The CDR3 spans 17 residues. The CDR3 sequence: CASSPRLAGVDTDTQYF. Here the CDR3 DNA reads TGTGCCAGCAGCCCCCGACTAGCGGGGGTGGACACAGATACGCAGTATTTT.

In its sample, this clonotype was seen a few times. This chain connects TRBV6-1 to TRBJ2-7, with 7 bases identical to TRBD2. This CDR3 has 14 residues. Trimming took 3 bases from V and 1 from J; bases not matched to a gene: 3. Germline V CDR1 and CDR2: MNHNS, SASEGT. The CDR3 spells CASSEGGESYEQYF. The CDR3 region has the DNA TGTGCCAGCAGTGAGGGGGGGGAGTCCTACGAGCAGTACTTC.

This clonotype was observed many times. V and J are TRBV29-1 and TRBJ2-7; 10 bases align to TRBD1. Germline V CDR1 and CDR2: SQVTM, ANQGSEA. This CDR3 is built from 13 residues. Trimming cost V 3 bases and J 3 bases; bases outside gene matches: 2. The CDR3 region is CSVEGTGVYEQYF. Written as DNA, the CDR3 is TGCAGCGTTGAGGGGACAGGGGTCTACGAGCAGTACTTC.

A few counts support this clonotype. This CDR3 reads CASSPPTDLKAGKADTQYF. The CDR3 coding sequence is TGTGCCAGCAGTCCGCCTACTGATCTCAAGGCAGGGAAGGCAGATACGCAGTATTTT. The V call is TRBV28, the J call TRBJ2-3, with D possibly being TRBD1 (5 bases). Trimming removed 5 bases at V and 4 bases at J, with 28 bases between. From germline, CDR1 is MDHEN and CDR2 SYDVKM. The CDR3 extends over 19 amino acids. The complete variable domain, with remaining parts taken from reference TRBV28 and TRBJ2-3, reads DVKVTQSSRYLVKRTGEKVFLECVQDMDHENMFWYRQDPGLGLRLIYFSYDVKMKEKGDIPEGYSVSREKKERFSLILESASTNQTSMYLCASSPPTDLKAGKADTQYFGPGTRLTVL.

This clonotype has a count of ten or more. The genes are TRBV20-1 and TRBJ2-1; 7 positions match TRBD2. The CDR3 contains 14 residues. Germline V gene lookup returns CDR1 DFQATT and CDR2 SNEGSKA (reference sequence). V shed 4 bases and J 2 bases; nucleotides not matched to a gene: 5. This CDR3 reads CSATGLVAYNEQFF. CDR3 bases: TGCAGTGCTACAGGACTAGTTGCCTACAATGAGCAGTTCTTC.

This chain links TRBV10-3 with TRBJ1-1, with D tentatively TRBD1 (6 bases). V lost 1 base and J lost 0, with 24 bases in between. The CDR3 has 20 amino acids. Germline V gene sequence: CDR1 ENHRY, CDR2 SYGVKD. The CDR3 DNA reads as TGTGCCATCAGTGAGTTTGGGGGGGCTCGCGCGGGTTTTCTGAACACTGAAGCTTTCTTT. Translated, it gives CAISEFGGARAGFLNTEAFF.

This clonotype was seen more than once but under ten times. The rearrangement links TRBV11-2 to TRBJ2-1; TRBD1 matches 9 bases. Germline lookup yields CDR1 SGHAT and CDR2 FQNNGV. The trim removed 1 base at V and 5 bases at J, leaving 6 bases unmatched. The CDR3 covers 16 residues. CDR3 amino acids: CASSLGGQGFHNEQFF. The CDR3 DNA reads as TGTGCCAGCAGCTTAGGGGGACAGGGTTTCCACAATGAGCAGTTCTTC.

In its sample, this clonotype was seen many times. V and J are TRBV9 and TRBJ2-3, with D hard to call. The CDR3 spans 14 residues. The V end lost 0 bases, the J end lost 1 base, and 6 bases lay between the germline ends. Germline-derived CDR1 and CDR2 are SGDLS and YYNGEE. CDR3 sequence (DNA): TGTGCCAGCAGCGTAGAAGGTGGCACAGATACGCAGTATTTT. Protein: CASSVEGGTDTQYF.

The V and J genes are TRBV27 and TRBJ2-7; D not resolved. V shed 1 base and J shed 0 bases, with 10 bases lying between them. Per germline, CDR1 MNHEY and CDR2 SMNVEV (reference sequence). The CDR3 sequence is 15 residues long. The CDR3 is CASSLFGQASYEQYF. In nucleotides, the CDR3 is TGTGCCAGCAGTTTATTCGGCCAGGCCTCCTACGAGCAGTACTTC.

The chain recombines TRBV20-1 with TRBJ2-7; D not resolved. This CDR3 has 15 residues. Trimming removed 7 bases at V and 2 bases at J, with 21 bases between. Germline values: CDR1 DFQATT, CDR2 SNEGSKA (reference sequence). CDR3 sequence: CSEKRSDAVPYEQYF. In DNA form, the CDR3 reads TGCAGTGAGAAAAGGTCCGACGCCGTTCCCTACGAGCAGTACTTC.

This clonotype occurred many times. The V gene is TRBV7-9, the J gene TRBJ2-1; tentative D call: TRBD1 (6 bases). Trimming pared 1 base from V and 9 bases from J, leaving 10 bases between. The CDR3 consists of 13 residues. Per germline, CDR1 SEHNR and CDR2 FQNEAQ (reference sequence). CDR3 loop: CASSLGQAPEQFF. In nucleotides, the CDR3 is TGTGCCAGCAGCTTAGGACAGGCTCCTGAGCAGTTCTTC.

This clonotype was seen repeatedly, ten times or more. The CDR3 nucleotides read TGTGCCAGCAGTTTCTTCCCCCCGGCGGAGACCGGGGAGCTGTTTTTT. Residues: CASSFFPPAETGELFF. The rearrangement joins TRBV12-3 or TRBV12-4 to TRBJ2-2; D gene uncertain. The CDR3 sequence is 16 residues long. The V end lost 3 bases, the J end lost 5 bases, and 16 bases lay between the germline ends.

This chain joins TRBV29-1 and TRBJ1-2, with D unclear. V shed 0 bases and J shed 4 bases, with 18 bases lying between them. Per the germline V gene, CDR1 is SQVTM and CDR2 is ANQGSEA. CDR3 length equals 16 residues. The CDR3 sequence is CSVEEERTLGLYGYTF. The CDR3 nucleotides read TGCAGCGTTGAAGAGGAACGGACTCTTGGACTCTATGGCTACACCTTC.

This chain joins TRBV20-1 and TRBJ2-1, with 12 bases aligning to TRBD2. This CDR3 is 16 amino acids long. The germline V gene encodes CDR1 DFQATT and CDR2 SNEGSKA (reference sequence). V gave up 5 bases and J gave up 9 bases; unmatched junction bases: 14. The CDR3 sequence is CSARAVTSGSSGEQFF. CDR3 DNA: TGCAGTGCTCGGGCGGTGACTAGCGGGAGTTCTGGTGAGCAGTTCTTC.

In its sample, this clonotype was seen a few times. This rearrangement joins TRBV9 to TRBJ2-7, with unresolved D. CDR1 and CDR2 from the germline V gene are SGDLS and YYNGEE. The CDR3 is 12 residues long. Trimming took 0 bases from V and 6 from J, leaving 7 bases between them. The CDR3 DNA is TGTGCCAGCAGCGTAGCTGTGGGCGAGCAGTACTTC. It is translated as CASSVAVGEQYF.

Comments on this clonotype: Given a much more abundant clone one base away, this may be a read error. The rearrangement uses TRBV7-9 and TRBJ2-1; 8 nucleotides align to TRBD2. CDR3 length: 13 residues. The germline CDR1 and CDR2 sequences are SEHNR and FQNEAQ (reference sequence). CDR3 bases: TGTGTCGAGAGGGAGCGGGGGTACAATGAGCAGTTCTTC. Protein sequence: CVERERGYNEQFF.

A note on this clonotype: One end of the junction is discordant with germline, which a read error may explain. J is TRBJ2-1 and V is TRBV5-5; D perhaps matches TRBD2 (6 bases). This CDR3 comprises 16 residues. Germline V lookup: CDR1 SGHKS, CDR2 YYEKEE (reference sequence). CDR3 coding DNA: TGTGCCATCAGCCCGGCTCTTAGCGGACCATACAATGAGCAGTTCTTC. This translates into CAISPALSGPYNEQFF.

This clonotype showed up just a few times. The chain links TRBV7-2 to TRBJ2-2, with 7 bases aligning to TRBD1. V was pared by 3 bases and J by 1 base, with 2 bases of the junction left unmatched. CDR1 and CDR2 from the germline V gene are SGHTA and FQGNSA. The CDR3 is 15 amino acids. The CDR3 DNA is TGTGCCAGCAGCTTTGGGACAGAGAACACCGGGGAGCTGTTTTTT. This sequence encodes CASSFGTENTGELFF. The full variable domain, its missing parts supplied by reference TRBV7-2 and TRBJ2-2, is GAGVSQSPSNKVTEKGKDVELRCDPISGHTALYWYRQSLGQGLEFLIYFQGNSAPDKSGLPSDRFSAERTGGSVSTLTIQRTQQEDSAVYLCASSFGTENTGELFFGEGSRLTVL.

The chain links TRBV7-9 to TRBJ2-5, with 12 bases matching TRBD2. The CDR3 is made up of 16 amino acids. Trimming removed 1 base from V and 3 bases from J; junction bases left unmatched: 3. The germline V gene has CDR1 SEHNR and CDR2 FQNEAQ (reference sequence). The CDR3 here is CASSLGLAGVKETQYF. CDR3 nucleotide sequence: TGTGCCAGCAGCTTAGGACTAGCGGGAGTTAAAGAGACCCAGTACTTC.

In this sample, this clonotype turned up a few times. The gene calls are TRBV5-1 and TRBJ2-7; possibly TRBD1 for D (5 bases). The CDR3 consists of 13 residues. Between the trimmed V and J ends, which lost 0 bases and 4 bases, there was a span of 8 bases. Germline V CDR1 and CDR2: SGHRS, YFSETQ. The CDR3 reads CASSLADNYEQYF. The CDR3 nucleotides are TGCGCCAGCAGCTTGGCGGACAATTACGAGCAGTACTTC.

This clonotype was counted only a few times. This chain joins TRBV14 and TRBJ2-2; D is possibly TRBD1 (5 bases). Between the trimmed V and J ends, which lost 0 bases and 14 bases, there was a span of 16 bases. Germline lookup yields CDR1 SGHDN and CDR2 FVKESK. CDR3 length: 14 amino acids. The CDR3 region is CASSQELARAELFF. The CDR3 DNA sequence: TGTGCCAGCAGCCAAGAACTCGCCAGGGCGGAACTGTTTTTT.

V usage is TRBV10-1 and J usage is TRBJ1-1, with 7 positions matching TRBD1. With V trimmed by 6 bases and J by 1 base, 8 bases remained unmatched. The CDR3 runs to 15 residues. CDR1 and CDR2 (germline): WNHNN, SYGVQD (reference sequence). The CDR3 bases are TGCGCCAGCAGCCCCAGGGGACAGAAGAACACTGAAGCTTTCTTT. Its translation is CASSPRGQKNTEAFF.

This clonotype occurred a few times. CDR3 amino acids: CASSGGGRIEGGETQYF. CDR3 coding DNA: TGTGCCAGCAGTGGAGGGGGCCGTATTGAGGGAGGAGAGACCCAGTACTTC. The chain carries TRBV28 and TRBJ2-5; possible D gene TRBD1, 7 bases. The CDR3 loop spans 17 amino acids. The V gene lost 5 bases and the J gene lost 4 bases, with 23 bases spanning the gap. Germline V gene data show CDR1 as MDHEN and CDR2 as SYDVKM.

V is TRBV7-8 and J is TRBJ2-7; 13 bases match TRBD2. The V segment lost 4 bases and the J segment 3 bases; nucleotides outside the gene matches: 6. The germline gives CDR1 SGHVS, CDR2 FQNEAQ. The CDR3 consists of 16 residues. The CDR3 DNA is TGTGCCAGCAGCTCTACTAGCGGGAGGGCCCTCTACGAGCAGTACTTC. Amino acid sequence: CASSSTSGRALYEQYF.